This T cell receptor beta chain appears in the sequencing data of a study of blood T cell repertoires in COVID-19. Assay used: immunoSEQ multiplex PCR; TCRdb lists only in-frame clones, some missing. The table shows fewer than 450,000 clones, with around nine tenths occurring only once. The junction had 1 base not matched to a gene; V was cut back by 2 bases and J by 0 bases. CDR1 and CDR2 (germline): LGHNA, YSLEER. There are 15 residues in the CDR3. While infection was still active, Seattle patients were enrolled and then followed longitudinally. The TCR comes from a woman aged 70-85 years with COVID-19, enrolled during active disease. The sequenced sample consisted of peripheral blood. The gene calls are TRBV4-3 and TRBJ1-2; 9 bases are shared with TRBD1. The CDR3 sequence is CASSQHRGPNYGYTF. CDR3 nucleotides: TGCGCCAGCAGCCAACACAGGGGGCCTAACTATGGCTACACCTTC.